The table lists the clone carrying this T cell receptor beta chain with a few counts. From RNA, the CDR3 regions of TCR beta chains were amplified and sequenced. First-round RT-PCR relied on HTBI primers, and a second-round multiplex PCR came next. TCRdb ran MiXCR on the multiplex PCR reads and lists one entry per CDR3 protein. The table has about 160,000 distinct CDR3 sequences, 30% to 45% seen once. The data stem from a study of Graves' ophthalmopathy and Graves' hyperthyroidism. Study summary: Upon initial diagnosis and before any treatment, peripheral blood was collected.

There are 14 residues in the CDR3. Germline CDR1 reads MNHEY; CDR2 reads SMNVEV (reference sequence). Trimming at V came to 6 bases and at J to 10 bases, leaving 13 bases not matched to a gene. Ophthalmopathy was moderately-to-severely active, CAS at least 3, NOSPECS at least 4, lasting under 3 months. The diagnosis was founded upon clinical symptoms, serum thyroxine, TRAb, thyroid ultrasound and orbital computed tomography. V and J are TRBV27 and TRBJ1-1, with 8 bases aligning to TRBD1. The sequenced sample consisted of peripheral blood. The sequence was obtained from a woman between 40 and 50 years old with Graves' ophthalmopathy. The CDR3 sequence is CASRQDGQGSRAFF. CDR3 coding DNA: TGTGCCAGCAGACAGGACGGACAGGGCTCTCGAGCTTTCTTT.